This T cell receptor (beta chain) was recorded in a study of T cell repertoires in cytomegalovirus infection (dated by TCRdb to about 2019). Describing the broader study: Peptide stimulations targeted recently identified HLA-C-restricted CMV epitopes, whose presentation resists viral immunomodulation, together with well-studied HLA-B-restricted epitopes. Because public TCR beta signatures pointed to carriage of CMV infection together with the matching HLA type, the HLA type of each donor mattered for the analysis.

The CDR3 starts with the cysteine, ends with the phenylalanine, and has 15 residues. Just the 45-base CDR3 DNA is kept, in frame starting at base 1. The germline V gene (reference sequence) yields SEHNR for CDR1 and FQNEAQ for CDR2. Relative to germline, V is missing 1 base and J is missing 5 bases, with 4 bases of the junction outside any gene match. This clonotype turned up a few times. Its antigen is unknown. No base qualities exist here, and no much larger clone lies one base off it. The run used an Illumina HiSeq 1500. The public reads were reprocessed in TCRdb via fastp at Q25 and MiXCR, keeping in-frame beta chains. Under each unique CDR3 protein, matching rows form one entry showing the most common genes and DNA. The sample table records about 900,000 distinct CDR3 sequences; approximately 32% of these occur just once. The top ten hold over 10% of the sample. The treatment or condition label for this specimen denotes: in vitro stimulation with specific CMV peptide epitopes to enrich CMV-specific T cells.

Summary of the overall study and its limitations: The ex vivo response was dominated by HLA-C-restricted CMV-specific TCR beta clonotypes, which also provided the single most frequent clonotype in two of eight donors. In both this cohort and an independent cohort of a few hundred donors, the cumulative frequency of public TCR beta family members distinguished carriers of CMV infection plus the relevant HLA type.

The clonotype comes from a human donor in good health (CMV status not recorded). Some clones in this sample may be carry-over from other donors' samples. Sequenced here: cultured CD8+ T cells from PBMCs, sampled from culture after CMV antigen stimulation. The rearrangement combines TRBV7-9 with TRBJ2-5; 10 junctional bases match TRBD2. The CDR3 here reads CASSLVRLAGETQYF. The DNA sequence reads TGTGCCAGCAGCTTAGTACGACTAGCGGGTGAGACCCAGTACTTC.